The 11 T cell receptor beta chains presented below share a single source sample, sequenced in a study of cytomegalovirus exposure and HLA in healthy donors. Primers for the PCR totalled 60 Vbeta and 13 Jbeta. Only in-frame clones appear in the TCRdb table, and some are missing; sequencing was by immunoSEQ multiplex PCR. Among over 150,000 clones listed, 75% to 85% were seen once. The specimen sequenced was PBMCs. These receptors were collected from a woman aged 30 to 39 in good health and CMV-seronegative.

The J gene is TRBJ1-6, the V gene TRBV5-1, with a possible D match to TRBD1 (5 bases). Germline CDR1 and CDR2: SGHRS and YFSETQ. The V gene lost 0 bases and the J gene lost 7 bases, with 11 bases spanning the gap. The CDR3 loop spans 15 amino acids. CDR3 coding DNA: TGCGCCAGCAGCTTGGCAGGGTTTGAGAATTCACCCCTCCACTTT. Translation gives CASSLAGFENSPLHF.

This chain uses TRBV27 with TRBJ2-3, with 8 bases matching TRBD1. The length of the CDR3 is 14 residues. Germline V CDR1 and CDR2: MNHEY, SMNVEV (reference sequence). Germline trimming cut 6 bases from V and 4 bases from J; bases unmatched to any gene: 6. The CDR3 region has the DNA TGTGCCAGCAGCCGGACAGGGTCCGCAGATACGCAGTATTTT. Protein: CASSRTGSADTQYF.

This chain connects TRBV4-1 to TRBJ2-2, with a tentative D call TRBD2 (5 bases). The CDR3 loop spans 13 amino acids. CDR1 and CDR2 (germline): MGHRA, YSYEKL. The germline V and J ends were trimmed by 3 bases and 5 bases, with 7 bases remaining between them. CDR3 protein: CASSHERTGELFF. The DNA for the CDR3 is TGCGCCAGCAGCCATGAGCGGACCGGGGAGCTGTTTTTT.

The chain couples TRBV21-1 to TRBJ1-6; the DNA was not used to check the table's D call, TRBD1. TRBV21-1 is classified as a pseudogene. The CDR3 totals 18 residues. CDR3 in DNA: TGTGCCAGCAGCAAAGACAGGGGTAGTTTCCCCTATAATTCACCCCTCCACTTT. Translation: CASSKDRGSFPYNSPLHF.

This chain uses TRBV30 with TRBJ1-5; possibly TRBD1 for D (6 bases). V lost 2 bases to trimming and J lost 0 bases, with 17 bases between them. Germline V CDR1 and CDR2: GTSNPN, SVGIG (reference sequence). This CDR3 contains 17 residues. The DNA for the CDR3 is TGTGCCTGGAGTTCGCAGCTCGGGACACTTAGCAATCAGCCCCAGCATTTT. This codes for CAWSSQLGTLSNQPQHF. The entire variable domain, with the rest obtained from reference TRBV30 and TRBJ1-5, is as follows: SQTIHQWPATLVQPVGSPLSLECTVEGTSNPNLYWYRQAAGRGLQLLFYSVGIGQISSEVPQNLSASRPQDRQFILSSKKLLLSDSGFYLCAWSSQLGTLSNQPQHFGDGTRLSIL.

This clone has only a few counts. V usage is TRBV18 and J usage is TRBJ2-2, with 11 bases fitting TRBD2. The CDR3 is 16 amino acids. Germline CDR1 reads KGHSH; CDR2 reads LQKENI. V was pared by 5 bases and J by 3 bases, with 5 bases of the junction left unmatched. For the CDR3, the DNA is TGTGCCAGCTCAACGGGACTAGCGGCCCACACCGGGGAGCTGTTTTTT. This codes for CASSTGLAAHTGELFF. Variable domain in full (rest from reference TRBV18 and TRBJ2-2): NAGVMQNPRHLVRRRGQEARLRCSPMKGHSHVYWYRQLPEEGLKFMVYLQKENIIDESGMPKERFSAEFPKEGPSILRIQQVVRGDSAAYFCASSTGLAAHTGELFFGEGSRLTVL.

This sequence joins TRBV19 and TRBJ2-3; the match to TRBD1 covers 10 bases. V was clipped by 6 bases and J by 3 bases; unmatched bases: 9. Looked up from germline, CDR1 is LNHDA and CDR2 is SQIVND (reference sequence). This CDR3 has 16 amino acids. The CDR3: CASSKRGGQGTDTQYF. DNA for the CDR3: TGTGCCAGTAGCAAGAGGGGGGGACAGGGGACAGATACGCAGTATTTT.

The rearrangement uses TRBV28 and TRBJ1-1; the D is unclear. This CDR3 comprises 14 residues. V was clipped by 8 bases and J by 2 bases, with 15 bases between them. Per germline, CDR1 MDHEN and CDR2 SYDVKM. The CDR3 region has the DNA TGTGCCAGCGTTATATTCGGCGGTAACACTGAAGCTTTCTTT. The encoded protein is CASVIFGGNTEAFF. Supplemented by reference TRBV28 and TRBJ1-1, the full variable domain reads DVKVTQSSRYLVKRTGEKVFLECVQDMDHENMFWYRQDPGLGLRLIYFSYDVKMKEKGDIPEGYSVSREKKERFSLILESASTNQTSMYLCASVIFGGNTEAFFGQGTRLTVV.

This clone was counted a single time. The chain links TRBV7-9 to TRBJ2-5, with D maybe TRBD1 (5 bases). CDR1 is SEHNR, CDR2 FQNEAQ, per germline (reference sequence). The CDR3 length is 14 residues. V lost 0 bases and J 1 base, leaving 6 bases between the germline ends. The DNA of the CDR3 is TGTGCCAGCAGCTTAGCAGGGGTCCAAGAGACCCAGTACTTC. It yields the protein CASSLAGVQETQYF.

The chain recombines TRBV5-1 with TRBJ2-7; a possible D gene is TRBD1 (6 bases). The CDR3 runs 13 residues. CDR1 is SGHRS and CDR2 is YFSETQ in the germline V gene. Deletions cut 6 bases from V and 2 bases from J, with 12 bases between. The DNA of the CDR3 is TGCGCCAGCAATCAGGACAGTACCTACGAGCAGTACTTC. Amino acids: CASNQDSTYEQYF.

This clone was found a few times. V and J are TRBV27 and TRBJ2-3; the match to TRBD1 covers 11 bases. The CDR3 is 19 residues long. The J segment lost 5 bases and the V segment lost 1 base, leaving 14 bases of the junction unmatched. CDR1 and CDR2 (germline): MNHEY, SMNVEV (reference sequence). The CDR3 loop reads CASSLFAIPDRGRVDTQYF. The CDR3 bases are TGTGCCAGCAGTTTATTCGCTATCCCGGACAGGGGGCGGGTAGATACGCAGTATTTT.